Listed below are T cell receptor beta chains from one sample, sequenced in a study of prognosis after radiotherapy for stage I lung cancer. TCRdb passed the multiplex PCR reads through MiXCR, listing each CDR3 protein once. Of 20,000 to 25,000 distinct CDR3 sequences listed, about 46% were seen once; the top ten hold 30% to 40%. This specimen consisted of PBMCs, obtained before or after stereotactic body radiation therapy (not recorded which). The receptor source for this set is a donor at least 50 years old with non-small cell lung cancer. CDR3s include the opening cysteine and the closing phenylalanine or tryptophan. The D gene is left open where the match is weak. Only some rows state a clone size, as once, few, many or a class for expanded clones.

>.|TRBJ1-1|.|TRBV30
CAWSVRRGNTEAFF
TGTGCCTGGAGTGTACGACGGGGGAACACTGAAGCTTTCTTT
>once|TRBJ1-1|.|TRBV5-1
CASSTAGLNTEAFF
TGCGCCAGCAGCACCGCCGGGTTGAACACTGAAGCTTTCTTT
>.|TRBJ1-2|.|TRBV6-6
CASSYSSLAGAGGYTF
TGTGCCAGCAGTTACTCGTCCCTAGCAGGGGCGGGGGGCTACACCTTC
>medium-sized|TRBJ2-7|TRBD1|TRBV24-1
CATSPGTGSYEQYF
TGTGCCACCAGCCCCGGGACAGGGTCCTACGAGCAGTACTTC
>.|TRBJ1-1|.|TRBV30
CAWRGGRPSERNTEAFF
TGTGCCTGGAGGGGGGGACGGCCTAGCGAAAGGAACACTGAAGCTTTCTTT
>few|TRBJ1-1|.|TRBV20-1
CSALDWMNRAVTEAFF
TGCAGTGCCCTCGACTGGATGAACAGGGCAGTAACTGAAGCTTTCTTT
>few|TRBJ2-7|TRBD1|TRBV11-2
CASSLDWTGDSGQYF
TGTGCCAGCAGCTTAGACTGGACAGGGGATTCAGGGCAGTACTTC
>many|TRBJ2-2|.|TRBV7-6
CASSNAGTYTGELFF
TGTGCCAGCAGTAATGCGGGGACGTACACCGGGGAGCTGTTTTTT
>.|TRBJ2-1|.|TRBV2
CASSDWDLSYNEQFF
TGTGCCAGCAGTGACTGGGACCTCTCCTACAATGAGCAGTTCTTC
>once|TRBJ1-1|.|TRBV13
CASSQNGEGVETEAFF
TGTGCCAGCAGCCAGAACGGGGAGGGCGTTGAGACTGAAGCTTTCTTT
>.|TRBJ1-2|.|TRBV12-3/TRBV12-4
CASSLGTYGYTF
TGTGCCAGCAGCCTGGGGACCTATGGCTACACCTTC
>many|TRBJ2-7|TRBD2|TRBV9
CASSPRTSGFSYEQYF
TGTGCCAGCAGCCCAAGGACTAGCGGGTTTTCCTACGAGCAGTACTTC
>once|TRBJ1-2|.|TRBV6-2/TRBV6-3
CAITPDGPLGYTF
TGTGCCATCACGCCGGACGGTCCTCTAGGCTACACCTTC
>.|TRBJ2-7|.|TRBV6-4
CASGVSYEQYF
TGTGCCAGCGGGGTGAGCTACGAGCAGTACTTC
>few|TRBJ2-1|TRBD2|TRBV11-3
CASSRLREGVNEQFF
TGTGCCAGCAGCCGCCTCCGGGAGGGTGTCAATGAGCAGTTCTTC
>few|TRBJ1-6|.|TRBV28
CASSLGHLYSPLHF
TGTGCCAGCAGCCTTGGACATCTCTATTCACCCCTCCACTTT
>many|TRBJ2-5|.|TRBV5-5
CASSSTGVQETQYF
TGTGCCAGCAGCTCCACAGGAGTGCAAGAGACCCAGTACTTC
>.|TRBJ1-5|.|TRBV19
CASSTLAGKRQPQHF
TGTGCCAGTAGTACTCTTGCAGGGAAGAGGCAGCCCCAGCATTTT
>many|TRBJ2-2|.|TRBV4-2
CASSHVPRANTGELFF
TGTGCCAGCAGCCACGTACCTAGGGCGAACACCGGGGAGCTGTTTTTT
>many|TRBJ2-7|TRBD2|TRBV3-1
CASSIWTSGTYEQYF
TGTGCCAGCAGTATCTGGACTAGCGGGACCTACGAGCAGTACTTC
>many|TRBJ1-2|TRBD1|TRBV7-6
CASSLGQGGLYGYTF
TGTGCCAGCAGCTTAGGACAGGGAGGCCTCTATGGCTACACCTTC
>once|TRBJ2-2|.|TRBV2
CASRGVRATWELFF
TGTGCCAGCAGGGGCGTGAGGGCCACCTGGGAGCTGTTTTTT
>.|TRBJ2-1|TRBD2|TRBV6-1
CASSILAGGGNEHFF
TGTGCCAGCAGTATCCTAGCGGGAGGTGGGAATGAGCATTTCTTC
>.|TRBJ1-1|.|TRBV18
CASSETGTLNTEAFF
TGTGCCAGCTCAGAAACCGGGACCCTGAACACTGAAGCTTTCTTT
>many|TRBJ1-2|TRBD1|TRBV15
CATSSIQGNYGYTF
TGTGCCACCAGCAGTATACAGGGGAACTATGGCTACACCTTC
>.|TRBJ2-7|.|TRBV6-1
CASRLQSYEQYF
TGTGCCAGCAGGCTCCAATCCTACGAGCAGTACTTC
>.|TRBJ2-7|.|TRBV7-2
CASSLFGFGDSYEQYF
TGTGCCAGCAGCTTATTTGGGTTCGGGGATTCCTACGAGCAGTACTTC
>.|TRBJ1-1|TRBD1|TRBV20-1
CSARDVRTGMNTEAFF
TGCAGTGCTAGAGATGTTAGGACAGGGATGAACACTGAAGCTTTCTTT